The clone carrying this T cell receptor beta chain has only one observation. This sample is part of a study of blood T cells in healthy people across ages. Per the germline V gene, CDR1 is SGHRS and CDR2 is YFSETQ. V lost 1 base to trimming and J lost 7 bases; unmatched junction nucleotides: 9. The CDR3 has 15 residues. Alongside a J-beta primer mix, a sample-barcoded 5' primer served in a second PCR lasting about 6 to 11 cycles. TCRdb processed the 5' RACE reads anew with MiXCR; each CDR3 protein has one entry. This table holds over 1,500,000 distinct CDR3 sequences, approximately 39% found once. The material sequenced was blood. V is TRBV5-1 and J is TRBJ2-7; 9 bases map to TRBD1. The origin of this receptor is a human donor in good health. CDR3 nucleotides: TGCGCCAGCAGCTTGTCGGGACAGGGTTTCGGTGAGCAGTACTTC. Translated: CASSLSGQGFGEQYF.